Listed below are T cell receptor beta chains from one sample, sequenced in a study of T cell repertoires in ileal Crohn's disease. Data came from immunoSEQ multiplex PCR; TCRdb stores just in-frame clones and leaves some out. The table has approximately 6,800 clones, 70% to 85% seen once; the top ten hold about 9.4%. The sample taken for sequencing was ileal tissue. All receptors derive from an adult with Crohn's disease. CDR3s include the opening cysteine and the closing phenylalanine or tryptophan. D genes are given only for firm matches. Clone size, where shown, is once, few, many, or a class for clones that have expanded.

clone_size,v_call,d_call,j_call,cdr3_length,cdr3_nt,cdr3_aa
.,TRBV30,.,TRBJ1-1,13,TGTGCCTGGACACGGGGCTGGGGCACTGAAGCTTTCTTT,CAWTRGWGTEAFF
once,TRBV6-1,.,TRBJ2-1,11,TGTGCCAGCAGTGAAGCCCGGCAACCGGTCTTC,CASSEARQPVF
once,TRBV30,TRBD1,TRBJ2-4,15,TGTGCCTGCGAACCGGGACAGAAAGCCAAAAACATTCAGTACTTC,CACEPGQKAKNIQYF
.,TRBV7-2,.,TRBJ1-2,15,TGTGCCAGCAGCCCAAATGGGGCCCAGGACTATGGCTACACCTTC,CASSPNGAQDYGYTF
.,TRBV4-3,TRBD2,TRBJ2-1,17,TGCGCCAGCAGCCCTCCTCCGGGTACTAGCGGTTACAATGAGCAGTTCTTC,CASSPPPGTSGYNEQFF
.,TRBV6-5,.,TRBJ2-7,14,TGTGCCAGCAGCGAGGTAGGGGTCTCCTACGAGCAGTACTTC,CASSEVGVSYEQYF
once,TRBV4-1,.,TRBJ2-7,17,TGCGCCAGCAGCCAAGAATTGAGCGGACTAGGGGACAACGAGCAGTACTTC,CASSQELSGLGDNEQYF
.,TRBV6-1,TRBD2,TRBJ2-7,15,TGTGCCAGCAGCCAACCTAGCGGGAGGGCAGGCGAGCAGTACTTC,CASSQPSGRAGEQYF
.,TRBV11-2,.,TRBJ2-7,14,TGTGCCAGCAGCAAGGGACACAGCTCCTACGAGCAGTACTTC,CASSKGHSSYEQYF
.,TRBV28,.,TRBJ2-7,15,TGTGCCAGCAGTTTTAGGGACTCAGGGGCCTACGAGCAGTACTTC,CASSFRDSGAYEQYF
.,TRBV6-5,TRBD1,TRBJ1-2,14,TGTGCCAGCAGTTACTCGATGCAGGGGGTTGGCTACACCTTC,CASSYSMQGVGYTF
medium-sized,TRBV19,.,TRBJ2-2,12,TGTGCCAGTAGTATGAACACCGGGGAGCTGTTTTTT,CASSMNTGELFF
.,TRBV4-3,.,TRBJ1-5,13,TGCGCCAGCAGCCAAGATCGTGGGCAGCCCCAGCATTTT,CASSQDRGQPQHF
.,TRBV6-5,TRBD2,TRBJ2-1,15,TGTGCCAGCAGGTATAGCGGGAGAACCTACAATGAGCAGTTCTTC,CASRYSGRTYNEQFF
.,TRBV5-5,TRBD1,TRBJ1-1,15,TGTGCCAGCAGCTTGTCAGGGGGCGGTAACACTGAAGCTTTCTTT,CASSLSGGGNTEAFF
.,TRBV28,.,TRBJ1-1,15,TGTGCCAGCAGTTTATGGCAAAGGGGGGACACTGAAGCTTTCTTT,CASSLWQRGDTEAFF
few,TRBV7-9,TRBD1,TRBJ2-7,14,TGTGCCAGCAGCTCCGGGACAGGTTTCTACGAGCAGTACTTC,CASSSGTGFYEQYF
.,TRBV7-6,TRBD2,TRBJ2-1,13,TGTGCCAGCAGCTCCCTCGGGGGGGGTGAGCAGTTCTTC,CASSSLGGGEQFF
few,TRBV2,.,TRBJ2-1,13,TGTGCCAGCAAGGGCAGGAAATACAATGAGCAGTTCTTC,CASKGRKYNEQFF
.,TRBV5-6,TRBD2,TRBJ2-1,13,TGTGCCAGCAGCTTCCGGGAGGGAGGGGAGCAGTTCTTC,CASSFREGGEQFF
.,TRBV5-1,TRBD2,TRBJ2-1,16,TGCGCCAGCAGCCCCGGACTAGCGAGACTTAAAAATGAGCAGTTCTTC,CASSPGLARLKNEQFF
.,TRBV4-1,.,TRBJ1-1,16,TGCGCCAGCAGCCAAGACTCGATGTCCATTAACACTGAAGCTTTCTTT,CASSQDSMSINTEAFF
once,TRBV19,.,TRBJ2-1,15,TGTGCCAGTAGTACCAAACATGGCTCCTACAATGAGCAGTTCTTC,CASSTKHGSYNEQFF
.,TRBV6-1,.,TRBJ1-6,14,TGTGCCAGCCACCCTGGGGCTGGGATTTCACCCCTCCACTTT,CASHPGAGISPLHF
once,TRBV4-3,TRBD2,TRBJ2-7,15,TGCGCCAGCAGCCAATCGACTAGCGCGGCCTACGAGCAGTACTTC,CASSQSTSAAYEQYF
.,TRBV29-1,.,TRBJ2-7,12,TGCAGCGTTGGTAATTCGGGGTACGAGCAGTACTTC,CSVGNSGYEQYF
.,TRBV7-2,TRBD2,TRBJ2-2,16,TGTGCCAGCAGCTTATTATCGGGAGGGGTTACCGGGGAGCTGTTTTTT,CASSLLSGGVTGELFF
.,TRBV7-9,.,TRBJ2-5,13,TGTGCCAGCAGCACAGACCTTCAAGAGACCCAGTACTTC,CASSTDLQETQYF
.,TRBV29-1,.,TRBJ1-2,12,TGCAGCGTCGCCAGGGTGTCCTATGGCTACACCTTC,CSVARVSYGYTF
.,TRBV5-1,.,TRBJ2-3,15,TGCGCCAGCAGCGCCTGGGGGACTAGCACAGATACGCAGTATTTT,CASSAWGTSTDTQYF
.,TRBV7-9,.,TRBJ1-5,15,TGTGCCAGCACCCCATTAGGGGGGGGCAATCAGCCCCAGCATTTT,CASTPLGGGNQPQHF
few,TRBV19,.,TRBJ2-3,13,TGTGCCAGTAGTATACGGTTGGCAGATACGCAGTATTTT,CASSIRLADTQYF